Below are 4 T cell receptor beta chains sequenced from a single sample in a study of blood T cell repertoires in COVID-19. The repertoire was sequenced with immunoSEQ multiplex PCR; TCRdb's copy has only in-frame clones and lacks some. The repertoire holds roughly 140,000 clones, less than 85% seen once, with over 7.5% in the top ten. Sequencing used peripheral blood. These receptor sequences come from a woman over 75 in a cohort sampled during active or convalescent COVID-19.

The chain joins TRBV6-6 to TRBJ2-7; D unresolved. The CDR3 consists of 11 residues. The ends were cut back, 4 bases at V and 5 bases at J, with 6 bases in the middle. Germline V gene lookup returns CDR1 MNHNY and CDR2 SVGAGI (reference sequence). The CDR3 spells CASSSLDEQYF. The CDR3 DNA sequence: TGTGCCAGCAGTTCGCTAGACGAGCAGTACTTC.

The chain links TRBV11-3 to TRBJ2-5; 13 positions match TRBD2. CDR1 is SGHNT, CDR2 YENEEA, per germline. The CDR3 extends over 16 amino acids. With V trimmed by 5 bases and J by 1 base, 4 bases remained unmatched. This chain's CDR3 is CASSPRLAGGQETQYF. The CDR3 region has the DNA TGTGCCAGCAGCCCAAGACTAGCGGGGGGCCAAGAGACCCAGTACTTC.

The chain has TRBV18 and TRBJ1-3, with a tentative D call TRBD1 (6 bases). The CDR3 contains 14 residues. Trimming stripped 3 bases from V and 3 bases from J, with 9 bases between. Germline V CDR1 and CDR2: KGHSH, LQKENI. CDR3 protein: CASSPTGFGNTIYF. Written as DNA, the CDR3 is TGTGCCAGCTCACCCACAGGGTTTGGAAACACCATATATTTT.

The gene calls are TRBV5-1 and TRBJ1-6; 7 bases are a match to TRBD1. The ends lost 0 bases at V and 7 bases at J; junction bases unmatched: 4. The CDR3 is made up of 15 amino acids. The V gene's germline CDR1 is SGHRS and CDR2 YFSETQ. The CDR3 DNA is TGCGCCAGCAGCTTGGTCGGGACAGCCAATTCACCCCTCCACTTT. It is translated as CASSLVGTANSPLHF. Filled out from reference TRBV5-1 and TRBJ1-6, the complete variable domain reads KAGVTQTPRYLIKTRGQQVTLSCSPISGHRSVSWYQQTPGQGLQFLFEYFSETQRNKGNFPGRFSGRQFSNSRSEMNVSTLELGDSALYLCASSLVGTANSPLHFGNGTRLTVT.